This entry concerns a single TCR beta chain. Its cognate antigen is unknown. Time point indicated: pre-sensitization, week 0. The treatment is: therapeutic diphenylcyclopropenone sensitization with weekly scalp DPC. Extraction of total RNA was performed on unfractionated whole blood. As processed by the authors: A typical sample had roughly 91,000 TCRs, with about 20,000 to 750,000 overall. MiXCR was run by TCRdb on the RACE reads, yielding one entry per CDR3 protein. TCRdb's processing, not the authors', yielded these V and J calls. Among roughly 50,000 distinct CDR3 sequences listed, 8.5% to 10% were seen once. The CDR3 extends over 13 amino acids. Unmatched junction bases numbered 6, after V lost 6 bases and J lost 6 bases. Germline-derived CDR1 and CDR2 are MNHEY and SMNVEV (reference sequence). The sample is drawn from a study of human T cells and chemical hapten exposure. Findings and caveats of the study: It was expanded TCRs that formed significantly more large CDR3 similarity clusters than controls did.

This chain connects TRBV27 to TRBJ2-7; TRBD2 matches 9 bases. The receptor was isolated from a woman in her thirties with alopecia areata. Some clones in this sample may be carry-over from other donors' samples. Specimen: whole blood, collected in connection with sensitization to the hapten diphenylcyclopropenone (DPC). Here the CDR3 DNA reads TGTGCCAGCAGGCTAGCGGGGTCCCGCGAGCAGTACTTC. Its protein product is CASRLAGSREQYF.